The present T cell receptor (beta chain) was sequenced within a study of vaccination and CD4 T cells after COVID-19. Study in general: Median time from second vaccine dose to sampling was approximately 74 days (14 to 241).

The germline V gene encodes CDR1 MNHNS and CDR2 SASEGT. The CDR3 has 14 amino acids. J was trimmed by 7 bases and V by 6 bases; bases with no gene match: 7. With the Oncomine TCR Beta short-read assay, DNA from cultured CD4+ T cells was sequenced. In this case, cultured CD4+ T cells provided the extracted genomic DNA. TCRdb re-analysed the PCR reads in MiXCR, keeping a single row per CDR3 protein. The table includes over 4,500 distinct CDR3 sequences, approximately 48% detected once. Treatment in this sample: approximately nine-day PBMC culture with coronavirus spike peptide pools or control peptides (ViraFEST assay). TCR sequencing followed the expansion of antigen-specific T cells with peptide pools in ViraFEST. This clonotype was seen only a few times. No antigen is known for it.

The TCR sequence derives from a human donor who had recovered from COVID-19. The rearrangement joins TRBV6-1 to TRBJ2-5; 11 nucleotides align to TRBD2. The sequencing sample was made of CD4+ T cells from blood, cultured in vitro. The chain's CDR3 is CASRVSGRGGTQYF. In nucleotides, the CDR3 is TGTGCCAGCAGGGTTAGCGGGAGGGGGGGGACCCAGTACTTC.